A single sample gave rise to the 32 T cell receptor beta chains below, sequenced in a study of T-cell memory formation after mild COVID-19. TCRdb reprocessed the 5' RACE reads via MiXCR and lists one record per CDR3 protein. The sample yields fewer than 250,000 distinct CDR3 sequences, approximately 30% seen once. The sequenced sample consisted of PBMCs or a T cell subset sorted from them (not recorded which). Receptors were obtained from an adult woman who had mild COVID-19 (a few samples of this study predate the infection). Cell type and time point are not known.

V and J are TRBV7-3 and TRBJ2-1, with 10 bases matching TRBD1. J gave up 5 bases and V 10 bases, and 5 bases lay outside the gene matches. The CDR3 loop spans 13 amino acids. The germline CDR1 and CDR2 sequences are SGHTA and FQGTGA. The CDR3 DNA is TGTGCCACCTCGACAGGGGGCCACAATGAGCAGTTCTTC. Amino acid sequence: CATSTGGHNEQFF.

CDR3 protein: CASSQERAREQYF. The DNA for the CDR3 is TGCGCCAGCAGCCAAGAGCGGGCGCGCGAGCAGTACTTC. This chain joins TRBV4-3 and TRBJ2-7; TRBD2 might be the D (5 bases). The CDR3 loop spans 13 amino acids. V lost 0 bases, J lost 6 bases, and 9 bases lay in between. Per the germline V gene, CDR1 is LGHNA and CDR2 is YSLEER.

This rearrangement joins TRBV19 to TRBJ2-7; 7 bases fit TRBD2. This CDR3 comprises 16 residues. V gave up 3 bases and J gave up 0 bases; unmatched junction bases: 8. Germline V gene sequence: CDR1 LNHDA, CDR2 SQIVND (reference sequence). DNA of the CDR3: TGTGCCAGTAGTATTCTGGCGGGAGCTAGCTCCTACGAGCAGTACTTC. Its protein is CASSILAGASSYEQYF.

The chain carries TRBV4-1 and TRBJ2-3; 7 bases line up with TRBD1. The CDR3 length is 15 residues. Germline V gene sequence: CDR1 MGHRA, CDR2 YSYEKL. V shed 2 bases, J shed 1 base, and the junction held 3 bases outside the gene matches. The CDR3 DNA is TGCGCCAGCAGCCAACAAACAGGGGGCACAGATACGCAGTATTTT. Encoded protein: CASSQQTGGTDTQYF.

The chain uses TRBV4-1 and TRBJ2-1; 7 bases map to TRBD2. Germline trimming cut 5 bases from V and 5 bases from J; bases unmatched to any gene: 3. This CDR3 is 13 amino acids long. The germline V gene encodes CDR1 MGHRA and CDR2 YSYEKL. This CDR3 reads CASSFGLDNEQFF. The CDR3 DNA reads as TGCGCCAGCAGCTTCGGACTAGACAATGAGCAGTTCTTC.

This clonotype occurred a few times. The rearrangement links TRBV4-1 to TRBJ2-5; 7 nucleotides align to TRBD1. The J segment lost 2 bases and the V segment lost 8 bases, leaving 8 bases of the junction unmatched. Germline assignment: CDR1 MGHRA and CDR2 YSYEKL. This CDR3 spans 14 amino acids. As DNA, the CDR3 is TGCGCCAGCGGGGACCGGGACAGACAAGAGACCCAGTACTTC. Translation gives CASGDRDRQETQYF.

The CDR3 DNA reads TGTGCCAGCTCACCATCTCTGGGACACCGAGGAGATGGCTACACCTTC. It codes for CASSPSLGHRGDGYTF. The chain carries TRBV18 and TRBJ1-2; maybe TRBD1 (6 bases). V was shortened by 2 bases and J by 6 bases, with 19 bases between the two germline ends. The CDR3 covers 16 residues. Germline CDR1 and CDR2: KGHSH and LQKENI.

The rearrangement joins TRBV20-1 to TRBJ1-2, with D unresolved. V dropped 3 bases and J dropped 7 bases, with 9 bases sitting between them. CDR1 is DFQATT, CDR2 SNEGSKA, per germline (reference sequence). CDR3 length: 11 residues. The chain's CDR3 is CSASPGSGYTF. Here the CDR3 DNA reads TGCAGTGCTAGCCCGGGATCTGGCTACACCTTC.

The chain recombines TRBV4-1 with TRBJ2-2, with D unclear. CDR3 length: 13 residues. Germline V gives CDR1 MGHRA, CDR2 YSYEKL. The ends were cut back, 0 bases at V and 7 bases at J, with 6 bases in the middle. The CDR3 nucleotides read TGCGCCAGCAGCCAAGAGCTAGTCGGGGAGCTGTTTTTT. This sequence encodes CASSQELVGELFF.

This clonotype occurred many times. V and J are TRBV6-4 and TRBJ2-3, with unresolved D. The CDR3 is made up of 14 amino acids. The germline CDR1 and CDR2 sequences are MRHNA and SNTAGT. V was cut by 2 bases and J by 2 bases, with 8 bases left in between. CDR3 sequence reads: CASSDGQDTDTQYF. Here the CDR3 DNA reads TGTGCCAGCAGTGACGGGCAGGACACAGATACGCAGTATTTT.

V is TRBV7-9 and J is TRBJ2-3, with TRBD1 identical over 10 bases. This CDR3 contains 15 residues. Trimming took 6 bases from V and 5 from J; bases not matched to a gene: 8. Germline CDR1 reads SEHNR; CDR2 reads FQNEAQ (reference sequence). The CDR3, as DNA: TGTGCCAGCAGATCCGGGACAGGGGCTTTAGATACGCAGTATTTT. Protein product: CASRSGTGALDTQYF. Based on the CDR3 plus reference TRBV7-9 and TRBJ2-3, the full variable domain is DTGVSQNPRHKITKRGQNVTFRCDPISEHNRLYWYRQTLGQGPEFLTYFQNEAQLEKSRLLSDRFSAERPKGSFSTLEIQRTEQGDSAMYLCASRSGTGALDTQYFGPGTRLTVL.

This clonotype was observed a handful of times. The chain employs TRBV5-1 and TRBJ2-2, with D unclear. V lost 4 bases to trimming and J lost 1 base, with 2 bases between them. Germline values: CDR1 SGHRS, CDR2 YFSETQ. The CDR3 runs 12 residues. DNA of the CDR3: TGCGCCAGCAGCGTGAACACCGGGGAGCTGTTTTTT. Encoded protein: CASSVNTGELFF. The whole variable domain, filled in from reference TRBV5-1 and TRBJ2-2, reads KAGVTQTPRYLIKTRGQQVTLSCSPISGHRSVSWYQQTPGQGLQFLFEYFSETQRNKGNFPGRFSGRQFSNSRSEMNVSTLELGDSALYLCASSVNTGELFFGEGSRLTVL.

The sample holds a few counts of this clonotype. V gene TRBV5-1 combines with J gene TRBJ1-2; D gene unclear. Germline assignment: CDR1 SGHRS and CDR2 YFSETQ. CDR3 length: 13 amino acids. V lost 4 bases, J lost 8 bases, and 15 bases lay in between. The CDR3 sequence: CASSPGAAVGYTF. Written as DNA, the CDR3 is TGCGCCAGCAGCCCCGGAGCGGCGGTGGGCTACACCTTC.

The CDR3: CASSDRGGVMAEAFF. Written as DNA, the CDR3 is TGTGCCAGCAGTGACAGGGGGGGAGTAATGGCTGAAGCTTTCTTT. The V gene is TRBV6-5, the J gene TRBJ1-1; 9 positions agree with TRBD1. CDR3 length equals 15 residues. The germline V gene encodes CDR1 MNHEY and CDR2 SVGAGI. V was clipped by 5 bases and J by 6 bases; unmatched bases: 10.

In DNA form, the CDR3 reads TGTGCCAGCTCACCGCGCGGGGGTAGCACAGATACGCAGTATTTT. Protein sequence: CASSPRGGSTDTQYF. The rearrangement uses TRBV18 and TRBJ2-3; 7 bases line up with TRBD2. The CDR3 runs 15 residues. Trimming cost V 3 bases and J 0 bases; bases outside gene matches: 3. In germline, CDR1 is KGHSH, CDR2 LQKENI.

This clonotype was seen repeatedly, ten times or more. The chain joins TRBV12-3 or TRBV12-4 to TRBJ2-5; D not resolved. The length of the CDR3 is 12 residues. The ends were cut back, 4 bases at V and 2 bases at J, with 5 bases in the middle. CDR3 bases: TGTGCCAGCAGTTCTTATCAAGAGACCCAGTACTTC. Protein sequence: CASSSYQETQYF.

This CDR3 is CASSASGSQFGVQYF. As DNA, the CDR3 is TGTGCCAGCAGCGCTAGCGGGAGCCAATTCGGGGTCCAGTACTTC. The genes are TRBV9 and TRBJ2-5, with TRBD2 identical over 10 bases. The V segment lost 3 bases and the J segment 10 bases; nucleotides outside the gene matches: 12. Per the germline V gene, CDR1 is SGDLS and CDR2 is YYNGEE. The CDR3 covers 15 residues.

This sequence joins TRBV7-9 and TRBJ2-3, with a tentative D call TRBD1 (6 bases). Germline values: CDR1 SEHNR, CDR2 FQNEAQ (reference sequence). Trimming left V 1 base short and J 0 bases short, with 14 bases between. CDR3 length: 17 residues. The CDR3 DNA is TGTGCCAGCAGCTTAGTTGTCTGGGACACTAGCACAGATACGCAGTATTTT. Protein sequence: CASSLVVWDTSTDTQYF. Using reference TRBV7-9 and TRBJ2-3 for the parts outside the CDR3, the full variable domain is DTGVSQNPRHKITKRGQNVTFRCDPISEHNRLYWYRQTLGQGPEFLTYFQNEAQLEKSRLLSDRFSAERPKGSFSTLEIQRTEQGDSAMYLCASSLVVWDTSTDTQYFGPGTRLTVL.

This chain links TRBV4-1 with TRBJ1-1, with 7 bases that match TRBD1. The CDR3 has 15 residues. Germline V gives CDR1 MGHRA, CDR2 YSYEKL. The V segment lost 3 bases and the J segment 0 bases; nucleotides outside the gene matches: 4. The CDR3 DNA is TGCGCCAGCAGCCACCAGACAGGGATGAACACTGAAGCTTTCTTT. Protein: CASSHQTGMNTEAFF.

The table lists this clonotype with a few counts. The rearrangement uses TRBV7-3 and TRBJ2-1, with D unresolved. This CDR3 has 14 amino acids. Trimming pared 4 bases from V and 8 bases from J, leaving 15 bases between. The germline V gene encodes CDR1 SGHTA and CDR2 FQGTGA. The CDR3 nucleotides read TGTGCCAGCAGCTACGGGCCTGACCTCGATGAGCAGTTCTTC. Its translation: CASSYGPDLDEQFF.

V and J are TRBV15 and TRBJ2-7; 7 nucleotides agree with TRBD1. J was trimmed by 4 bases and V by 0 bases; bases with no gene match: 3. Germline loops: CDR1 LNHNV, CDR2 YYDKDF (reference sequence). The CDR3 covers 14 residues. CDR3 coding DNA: TGTGCCACCAGCAGAGATCTGGGACAGTACGAGCAGTACTTC. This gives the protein CATSRDLGQYEQYF.

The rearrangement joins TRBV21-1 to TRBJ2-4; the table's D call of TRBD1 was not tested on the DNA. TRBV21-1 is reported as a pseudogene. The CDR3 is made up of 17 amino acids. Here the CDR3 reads CASSRPGQGLVWNIQYF. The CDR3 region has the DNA TGTGCCAGCAGCAGACCCGGACAGGGGCTGGTGTGGAACATTCAGTACTTC.

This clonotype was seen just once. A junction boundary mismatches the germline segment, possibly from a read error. In DNA, the CDR3 is TGTGCCAGCAGCTTGGAGGTAAACACAGATACGGAGTATTTT. Its protein product is CASSLEVNTDTEYF. The chain links TRBV7-3 to TRBJ2-3; D might be TRBD2 (5 bases). Per germline, CDR1 SGHTA and CDR2 FQGTGA. This CDR3 has 14 residues.

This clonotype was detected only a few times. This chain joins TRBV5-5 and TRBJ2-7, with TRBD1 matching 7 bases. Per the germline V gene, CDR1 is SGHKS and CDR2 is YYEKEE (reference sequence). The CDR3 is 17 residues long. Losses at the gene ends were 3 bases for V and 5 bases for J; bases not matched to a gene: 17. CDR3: CASSSGLTGILWDEQYF. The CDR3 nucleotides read TGTGCCAGCAGCTCGGGTCTGACAGGGATTCTCTGGGACGAGCAGTACTTC.

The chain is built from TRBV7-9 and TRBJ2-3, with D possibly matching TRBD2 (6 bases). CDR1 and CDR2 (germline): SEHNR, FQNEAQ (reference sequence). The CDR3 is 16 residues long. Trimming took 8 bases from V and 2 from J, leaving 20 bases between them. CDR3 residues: CASRPKEGLFTDTQYF. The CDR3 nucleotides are TGTGCCAGCCGACCGAAGGAGGGCCTCTTCACAGATACGCAGTATTTT.

For the CDR3, the DNA is TGTGCCAGCAGTTACCCCAGGGGCAGCGGGGGGGCTATGAGGGAGACCCAGTACTTC. Translation: CASSYPRGSGGAMRETQYF. This chain uses TRBV6-2 or TRBV6-3 with TRBJ2-5, with 10 bases matching TRBD2. Germline lookup yields CDR1 MNHEY and CDR2 SVGEGT. The CDR3 loop spans 19 amino acids. The V segment lost 2 bases and the J segment 5 bases; nucleotides outside the gene matches: 17.

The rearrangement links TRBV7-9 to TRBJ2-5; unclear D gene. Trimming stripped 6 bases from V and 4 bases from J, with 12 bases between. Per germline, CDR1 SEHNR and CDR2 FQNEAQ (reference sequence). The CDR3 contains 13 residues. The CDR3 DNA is TGTGCCAGCAGATCTAAGGAAATAGAGACCCAGTACTTC. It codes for CASRSKEIETQYF.

The CDR3 loop reads CASSLEAGQGRYGEQFF. The CDR3 DNA sequence: TGTGCCAGCAGCTTAGAGGCGGGGCAGGGTCGTTATGGTGAGCAGTTCTTC. The chain combines TRBV7-9 with TRBJ2-1; a possible D gene is TRBD2 (6 bases). The CDR3 consists of 17 residues. Germline CDR1 SEHNR, CDR2 FQNEAQ (reference sequence). V was cut by 1 base and J by 9 bases, with 22 bases left in between. Full variable domain (remainder filled in from reference TRBV7-9 and TRBJ2-1): DTGVSQNPRHKITKRGQNVTFRCDPISEHNRLYWYRQTLGQGPEFLTYFQNEAQLEKSRLLSDRFSAERPKGSFSTLEIQRTEQGDSAMYLCASSLEAGQGRYGEQFFGPGTRLTVL.

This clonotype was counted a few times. CDR3 region: CASSQDRASEYNEQFF. The CDR3, as DNA: TGCGCCAGCAGCCAAGATAGGGCTAGCGAATACAATGAGCAGTTCTTC. The J gene is TRBJ2-1, the V gene TRBV4-3; D is possibly TRBD2 (6 bases). CDR3 length: 16 amino acids. The V gene lost 0 bases and the J gene lost 4 bases, with 13 bases spanning the gap. Looked up from germline, CDR1 is LGHNA and CDR2 is YSLEER.

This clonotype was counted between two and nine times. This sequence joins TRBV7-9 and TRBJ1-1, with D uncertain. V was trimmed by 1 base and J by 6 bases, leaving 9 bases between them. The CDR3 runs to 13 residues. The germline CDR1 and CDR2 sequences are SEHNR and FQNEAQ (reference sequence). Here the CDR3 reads CASSLGVSAEAFF. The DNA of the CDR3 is TGTGCCAGCAGCTTAGGAGTGTCGGCTGAAGCTTTCTTT.

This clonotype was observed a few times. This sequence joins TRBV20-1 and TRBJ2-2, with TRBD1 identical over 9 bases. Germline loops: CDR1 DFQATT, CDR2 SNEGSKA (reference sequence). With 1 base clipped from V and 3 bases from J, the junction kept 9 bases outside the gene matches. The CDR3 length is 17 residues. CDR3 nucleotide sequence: TGCAGTGCTAGAGCGAACAGGGGGCGGAGGGACACCGGGGAGCTGTTTTTT. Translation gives CSARANRGRRDTGELFF.

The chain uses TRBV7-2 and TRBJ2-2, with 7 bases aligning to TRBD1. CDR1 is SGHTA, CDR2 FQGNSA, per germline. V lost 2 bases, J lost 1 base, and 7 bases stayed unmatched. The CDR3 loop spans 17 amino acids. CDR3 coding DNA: TGTGCCAGCAGCTTAAGTACAGGGGTGTGGAACACCGGGGAGCTGTTTTTT. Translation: CASSLSTGVWNTGELFF.